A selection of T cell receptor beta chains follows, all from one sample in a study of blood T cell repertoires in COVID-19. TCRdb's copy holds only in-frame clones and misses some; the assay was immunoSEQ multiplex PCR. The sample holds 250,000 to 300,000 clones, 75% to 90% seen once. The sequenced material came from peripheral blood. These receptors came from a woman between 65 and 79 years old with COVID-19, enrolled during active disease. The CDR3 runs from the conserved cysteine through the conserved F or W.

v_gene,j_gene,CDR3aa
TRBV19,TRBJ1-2,CASSPPQGFDYGYTF
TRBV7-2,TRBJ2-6,CASSSTGTSSGANVLTF
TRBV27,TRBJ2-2,CASRGRAGELFF
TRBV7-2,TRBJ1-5,CASSLAVGLQNQPQHF
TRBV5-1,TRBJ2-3,CASSRRSSSGTDTQYF
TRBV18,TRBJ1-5,CASSSGGEGQPQHF
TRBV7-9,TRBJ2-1,CASSLARTGTDNEQFF
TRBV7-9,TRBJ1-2,CASSSLTRAGYGYTF
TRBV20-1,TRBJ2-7,CSARDLAAQYF
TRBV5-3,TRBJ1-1,CARSLLSGGTEAFF
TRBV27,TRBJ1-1,CASSQGTEAFF
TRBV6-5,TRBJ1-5,CASSPLRTDQPQHF
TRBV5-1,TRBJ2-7,CASSPGTSGVEKQYF
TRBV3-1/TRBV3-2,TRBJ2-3,CASSPGTSGGPSTDTQYF
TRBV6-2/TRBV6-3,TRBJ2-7,CASSYLSGGTYEQYF
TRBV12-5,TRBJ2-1,CASGLEPGGEQFF
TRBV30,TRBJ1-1,CAWSVQYDMNTEAFF
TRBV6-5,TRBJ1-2,CASASVSGYTF